This TCR beta chain came from a study of molecular identifiers for immune sequencing clone quantification. This clonotype appeared many times. Its cognate antigen is unknown. Libraries of naive CD8 cells were prepared from 20,000 to 1,000,000 sorted cells using 10%, 30% or 50% RNA. In preparing bulk TCR libraries, previously described methods and listed TCR primers were used. One entry per CDR3 protein results from TCRdb running MiXCR on the PCR reads. The data contain 490,000 or so distinct CDR3 sequences, about 25% of them singletons. General observations from the study: In CMV-specific effectors, clones above 20 copies held over 99% of molecules; naive, under 1%.

Trimming cost V 2 bases and J 5 bases; bases outside gene matches: 12. The CDR3 spans 17 residues. The source is a human donor in good health. Some libraries in this study had Jurkat cell RNA spiked in. What was sequenced was naive CD8+ T cells from blood, with Jurkat cell RNA spiked in. Indicated subset: FACS-sorted CD8+CD4-CCR7+CD45RA+ naive T cells. The chain combines TRBV12-3 or TRBV12-4 with TRBJ2-3; the match to TRBD2 covers 8 bases. DNA of the CDR3: TGTGCCAGCAGTTTAACCCCCGGGGGGGGCGGGGGAGATACGCAGTATTTT. It specifies CASSLTPGGGGGDTQYF.